This T cell receptor (beta chain) was obtained from a study of OX40 agonist ivuxolimab in advanced cancers. Study results and caveats: The study found among the lowest clonal expansion in partial responders at 0.1-3.0 mg/kg. Doses of 0.1 to 3.0 mg/kg were accompanied by clonal expansion of CD4+ and CD8+ blood T cells by week 6.

Concerning this clone itself: Its antigen is still unknown.

The protocol was immunoSEQ multiplex PCR, while the TCRdb copy is restricted to in-frame clones and leaves out a portion. The data show around 77,000 clones, with around 91% seen just once and more than 0.8% held by the top ten. Germline V gene lookup returns CDR1 MNHNS and CDR2 SASEGT. Trimming shortened V by 4 bases and J by 0 bases, and 9 bases separated the two germline ends. The length of the CDR3 is 14 residues. Autoimmune disease history or systemic immunosuppression led to patient exclusion. This chain joins TRBV6-1 and TRBJ1-1; D call uncertain. The receptor comes from an adult with an advanced solid tumor such as melanoma, head and neck, liver or kidney cancer. The sequencing here drew on CD4+ or CD8+ T cells sorted from blood, taken in a trial of the OX40 agonist ivuxolimab. CDR3 in amino acids: CASSGRTVNTEAFF. For the CDR3, the DNA is TGTGCCAGCAGTGGCCGGACGGTGAACACTGAAGCTTTCTTT.